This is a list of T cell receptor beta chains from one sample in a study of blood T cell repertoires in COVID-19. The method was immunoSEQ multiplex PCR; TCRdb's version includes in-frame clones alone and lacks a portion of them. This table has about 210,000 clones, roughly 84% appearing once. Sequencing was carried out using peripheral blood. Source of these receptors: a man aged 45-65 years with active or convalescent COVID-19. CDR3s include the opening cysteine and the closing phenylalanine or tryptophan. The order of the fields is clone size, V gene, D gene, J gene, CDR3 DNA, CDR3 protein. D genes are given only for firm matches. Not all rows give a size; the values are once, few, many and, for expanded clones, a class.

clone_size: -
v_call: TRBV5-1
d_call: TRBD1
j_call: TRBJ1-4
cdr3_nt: TGCGCCAGCAGCCCAATGGGACAGGGGGCCGAAAAACTGTTTTTT
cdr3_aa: CASSPMGQGAEKLFF

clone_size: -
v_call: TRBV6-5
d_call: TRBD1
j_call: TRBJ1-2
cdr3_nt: TGTGCCAGCAGTTACTCAGGGACAGCTAACTATGGCTACACCTTC
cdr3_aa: CASSYSGTANYGYTF

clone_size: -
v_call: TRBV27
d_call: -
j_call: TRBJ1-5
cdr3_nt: TGTGCCAGCAGTTTATCGGGCGGGAATCAGCCCCAGCATTTT
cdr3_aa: CASSLSGGNQPQHF

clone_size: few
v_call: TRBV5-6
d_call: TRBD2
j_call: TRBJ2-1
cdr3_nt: TGTGCCAGCAGCCCCCGAGGACTAGCGAGGTACAATGAGCAGTTCTTC
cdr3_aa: CASSPRGLARYNEQFF

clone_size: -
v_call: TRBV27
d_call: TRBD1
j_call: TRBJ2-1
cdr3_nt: TGTGCCAGCAGTCTGGACAGGGTCGTTTCGGATGAGCAGTTCTTC
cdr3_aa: CASSLDRVVSDEQFF

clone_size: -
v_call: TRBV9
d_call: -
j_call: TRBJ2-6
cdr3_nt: TGTGCCAGCAGCGTGGTAATCGCGGGGGCCAACGTCCTGACTTTC
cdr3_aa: CASSVVIAGANVLTF

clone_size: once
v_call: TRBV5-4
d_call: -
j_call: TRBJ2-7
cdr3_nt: TGTGCCAGCAGCTTGGGATCGGTAGCGTCCGAGCAGTACTTC
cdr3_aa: CASSLGSVASEQYF

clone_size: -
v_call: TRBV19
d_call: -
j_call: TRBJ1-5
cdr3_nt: TGTGCCAGTAGTATCTTACAGGCGAGCAATCAGCCCCAGCATTTT
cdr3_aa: CASSILQASNQPQHF

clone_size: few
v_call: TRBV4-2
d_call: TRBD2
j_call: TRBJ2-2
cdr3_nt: TGTGCCAGCAGCCAAGGGGTACTAGCGGGGGGGCCTGGCACCGGGGAGCTGTTTTTT
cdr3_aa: CASSQGVLAGGPGTGELFF

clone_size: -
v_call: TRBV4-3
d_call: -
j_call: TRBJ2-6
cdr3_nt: TGCGCCAGCAGCCAAGATATCAGGTACTCTGGGGCCAACGTCCTGACTTTC
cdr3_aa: CASSQDIRYSGANVLTF

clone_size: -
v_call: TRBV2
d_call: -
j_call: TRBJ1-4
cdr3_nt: TGTGCCAGCAGAGCAGAGGATGCGCTAGAAAAACTGTTTTTT
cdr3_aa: CASRAEDALEKLFF

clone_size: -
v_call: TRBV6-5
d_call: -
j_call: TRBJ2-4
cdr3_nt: TGTGCCAGCGGGGCAGGCCCCAAAAACATTCAGTACTTC
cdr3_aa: CASGAGPKNIQYF

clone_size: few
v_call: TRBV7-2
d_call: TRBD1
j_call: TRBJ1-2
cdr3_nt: TGTGCCAGCAGCCCGGGGACAGGGGGCGTGTATGGCTACACCTTC
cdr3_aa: CASSPGTGGVYGYTF

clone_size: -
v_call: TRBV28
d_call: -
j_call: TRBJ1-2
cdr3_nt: TGTGCCATCGGGGGGGCTCCGTATGGCTACACCTTC
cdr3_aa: CAIGGAPYGYTF

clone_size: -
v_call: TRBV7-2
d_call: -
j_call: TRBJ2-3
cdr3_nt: TGTGCCAGCAGCTTAGACGGTAACACAGATACGCAGTATTTT
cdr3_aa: CASSLDGNTDTQYF

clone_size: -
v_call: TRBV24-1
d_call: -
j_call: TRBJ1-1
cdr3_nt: TGTGCCACCAGTGCCTTCGGGGGGAACACTGAAGCTTTCTTT
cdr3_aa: CATSAFGGNTEAFF

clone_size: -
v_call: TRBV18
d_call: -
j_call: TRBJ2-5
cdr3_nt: TGTGCCAGCTCACCTATGAGGGAGACCCAGTACTTC
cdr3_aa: CASSPMRETQYF

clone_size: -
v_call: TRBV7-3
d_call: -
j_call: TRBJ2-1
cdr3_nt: TGTGCCAGCAGCTTTTTAGCGGCGAATAAGATCAATGAGCAGTTCTTC
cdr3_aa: CASSFLAANKINEQFF

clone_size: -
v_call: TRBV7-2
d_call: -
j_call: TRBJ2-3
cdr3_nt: TGTGCCAGCAGCTTAGAGGGGGTCAGCCCCACAGATACGCAGTATTTT
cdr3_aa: CASSLEGVSPTDTQYF

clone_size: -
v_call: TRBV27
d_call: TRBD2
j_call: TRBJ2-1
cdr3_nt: TGTGCCAGCAGTGTTGGGACTAGCAGCGAGCAGTTCTTC
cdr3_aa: CASSVGTSSEQFF

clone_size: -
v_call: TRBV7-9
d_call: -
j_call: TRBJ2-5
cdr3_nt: TGTGCCAGCAGCCCGGGGCAGGGGCTTGAGACCCAGTACTTC
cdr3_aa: CASSPGQGLETQYF

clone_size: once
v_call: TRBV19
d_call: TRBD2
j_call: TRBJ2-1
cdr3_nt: TGTGCCAGTAGTACTATCATTAGCGGGTCCTACAATGAGCAGTTCTTC
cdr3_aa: CASSTIISGSYNEQFF

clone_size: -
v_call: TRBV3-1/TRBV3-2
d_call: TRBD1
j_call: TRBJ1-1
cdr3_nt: TGTGCCAGCAGCCAAGGGCAGGGGGACACTGAAGCTTTCTTT
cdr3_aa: CASSQGQGDTEAFF

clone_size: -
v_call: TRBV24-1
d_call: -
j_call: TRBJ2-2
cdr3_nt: TGTGCCACCACTGCCGGGACTTCCCCAACCGGGGAGCTGTTTTTT
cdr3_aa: CATTAGTSPTGELFF

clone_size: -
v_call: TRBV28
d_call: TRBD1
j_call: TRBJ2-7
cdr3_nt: TGTGCCAGCAGAGGACCGGGACAGGGGGCGAGGGAGCAGTACTTC
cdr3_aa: CASRGPGQGAREQYF

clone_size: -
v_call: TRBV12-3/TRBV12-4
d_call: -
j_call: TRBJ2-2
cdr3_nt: TGTGCCAGCGGCCAGGGGGGTGGTGGGGAGCTGTTTTTT
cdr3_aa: CASGQGGGGELFF

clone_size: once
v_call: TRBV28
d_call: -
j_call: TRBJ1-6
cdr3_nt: TGTGCCAGCAGATTCCCTTCCTCCTATAATTCACCCCTCCACTTT
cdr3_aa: CASRFPSSYNSPLHF

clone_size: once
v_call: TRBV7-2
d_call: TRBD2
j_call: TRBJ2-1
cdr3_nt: TGTGCCAGCAGCTCCCGGACTAGCGGGGTATCCTACAATGAGCAGTTCTTC
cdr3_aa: CASSSRTSGVSYNEQFF

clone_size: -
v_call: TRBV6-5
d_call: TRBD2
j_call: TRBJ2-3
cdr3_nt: TGTGCGGTCGAGGCTAGCGGGGGATATACGCAGTATTTT
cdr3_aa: CAVEASGGYTQYF

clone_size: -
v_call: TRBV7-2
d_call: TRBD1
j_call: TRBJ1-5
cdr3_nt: TGTGCCAGCAGCACCGGACAGGGCGGACAGCCCCAGCATTTT
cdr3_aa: CASSTGQGGQPQHF

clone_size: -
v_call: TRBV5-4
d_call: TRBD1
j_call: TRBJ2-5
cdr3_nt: TGTGCCAGCAGCTTGCCGGGGACAGGGGCTATGGGGACCCAGTACTTC
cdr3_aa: CASSLPGTGAMGTQYF

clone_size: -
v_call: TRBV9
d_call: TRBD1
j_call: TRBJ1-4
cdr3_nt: TGTGCCAGCAGCGTAGTACCCGACCAGGGGGGAGATGAAAAACTGTTTTTT
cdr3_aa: CASSVVPDQGGDEKLFF

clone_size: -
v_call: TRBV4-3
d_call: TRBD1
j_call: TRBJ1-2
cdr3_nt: TGCGCCAGCAGCCAAGATCCGAGAGGGACAGCTTATGGCTACACCTTC
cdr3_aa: CASSQDPRGTAYGYTF

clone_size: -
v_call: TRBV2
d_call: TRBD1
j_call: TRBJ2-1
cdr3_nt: TGTGCCAGCAGTTCTACAGGGGGCGGGTTGGTCTTC
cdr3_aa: CASSSTGGGLVF

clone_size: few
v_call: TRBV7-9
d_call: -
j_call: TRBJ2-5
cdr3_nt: TGTGCCAGCCGAGACCAAGAGACCCAGTACTTC
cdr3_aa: CASRDQETQYF

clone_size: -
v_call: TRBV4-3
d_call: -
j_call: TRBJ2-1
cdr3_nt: TGCGCCAGCAGCCGAGCCAGGGGAGTCAATGAGCAGTTCTTC
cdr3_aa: CASSRARGVNEQFF

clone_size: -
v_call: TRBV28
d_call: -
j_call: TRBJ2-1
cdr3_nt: TGTGCCAGCTCACCGGACAGCAATGAGCAGTTCTTC
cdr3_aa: CASSPDSNEQFF

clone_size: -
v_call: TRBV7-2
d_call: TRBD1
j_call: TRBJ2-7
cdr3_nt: TGTGCCAGCAGCTTAGGCCAACGACAGGGGTTTTCCTACGAGCAGTACTTC
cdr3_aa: CASSLGQRQGFSYEQYF

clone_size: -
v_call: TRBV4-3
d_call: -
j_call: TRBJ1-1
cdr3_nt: TGCGCCAGCAGCCGAAAACAGACAGGTGACATGAACACTGAAGCTTTCTTT
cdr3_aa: CASSRKQTGDMNTEAFF

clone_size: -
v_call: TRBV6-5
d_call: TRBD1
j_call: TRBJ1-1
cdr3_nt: TGTGCCAGCAGAAGACAGGGCCCTAGGAGTGAAGCTTTCTTT
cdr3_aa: CASRRQGPRSEAFF

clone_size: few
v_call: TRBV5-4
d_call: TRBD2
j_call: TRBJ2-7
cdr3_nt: TGTGCCAGCAGCCGGAACTATCGGACTAGCGGGACTCCCTACGAGCAGTACTTC
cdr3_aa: CASSRNYRTSGTPYEQYF

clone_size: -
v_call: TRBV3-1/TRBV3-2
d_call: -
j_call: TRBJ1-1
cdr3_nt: TGTGCCAGCAGCCAAGGAGGCAGGGCCTACTTAATGAACACTGAAGCTTTCTTT
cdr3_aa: CASSQGGRAYLMNTEAFF